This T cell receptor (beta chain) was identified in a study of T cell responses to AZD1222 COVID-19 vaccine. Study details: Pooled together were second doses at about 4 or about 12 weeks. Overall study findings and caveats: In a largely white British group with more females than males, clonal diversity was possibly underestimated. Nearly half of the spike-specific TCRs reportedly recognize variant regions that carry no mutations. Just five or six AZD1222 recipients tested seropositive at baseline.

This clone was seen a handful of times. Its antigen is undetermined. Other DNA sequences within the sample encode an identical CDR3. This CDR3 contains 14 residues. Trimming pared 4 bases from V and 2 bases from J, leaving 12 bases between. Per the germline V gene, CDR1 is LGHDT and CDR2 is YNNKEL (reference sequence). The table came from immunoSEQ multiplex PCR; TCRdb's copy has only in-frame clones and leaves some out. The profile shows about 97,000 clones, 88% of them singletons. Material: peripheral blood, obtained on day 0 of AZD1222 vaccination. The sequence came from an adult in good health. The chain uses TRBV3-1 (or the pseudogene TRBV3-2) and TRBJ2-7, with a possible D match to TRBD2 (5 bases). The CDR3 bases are TGTGCCAGCAGCCGCAGCGGTTGGGCCTACGAGCAGTACTTC. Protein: CASSRSGWAYEQYF.